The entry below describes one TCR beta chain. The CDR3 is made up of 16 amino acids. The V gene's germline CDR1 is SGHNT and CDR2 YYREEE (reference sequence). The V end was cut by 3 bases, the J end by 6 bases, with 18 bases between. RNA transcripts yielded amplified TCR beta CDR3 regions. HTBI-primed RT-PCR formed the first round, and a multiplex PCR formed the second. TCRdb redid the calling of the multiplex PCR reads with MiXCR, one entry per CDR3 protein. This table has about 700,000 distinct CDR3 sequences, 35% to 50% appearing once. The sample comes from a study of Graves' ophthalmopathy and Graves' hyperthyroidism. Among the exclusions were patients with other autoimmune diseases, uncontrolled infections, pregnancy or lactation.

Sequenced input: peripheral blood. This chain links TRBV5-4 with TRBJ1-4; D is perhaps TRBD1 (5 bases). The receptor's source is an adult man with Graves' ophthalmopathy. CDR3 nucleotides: TGTGCCAGCAGCTGGACTAGCGGGAGGGACCATGAAAAACTGTTTTTT. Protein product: CASSWTSGRDHEKLFF.